These T cell receptor beta chains were read from a single sample in a study of blood T cell repertoires in COVID-19. Assay used: immunoSEQ multiplex PCR; TCRdb lists only in-frame clones, some missing. The profile covers under 250,000 clones, with roughly nine tenths appearing a single time and about 3.5% taken by the ten largest. Sequencing input: PBMCs or T cells enriched from blood (not recorded which). Receptors were obtained from a young woman in a cohort exposed to, infected with or recovered from COVID-19 (not recorded which). CDR3s include the opening cysteine and the closing phenylalanine or tryptophan. Each record gives: clone size, D gene, V gene, J gene, CDR3 DNA, CDR3 protein. The D gene is left open where the match is weak. Size is omitted from some rows. Given values are once, few, many or a class for expanded clones.

abundance: .
d_gene: .
v_gene: TRBV3-1/TRBV3-2
j_gene: TRBJ2-7
CDR3nt: TGTGCCAGCAGCCAAGTTCTAGACGAGCAGTACTTC
CDR3aa: CASSQVLDEQYF

abundance: .
d_gene: .
v_gene: TRBV4-2
j_gene: TRBJ1-1
CDR3nt: TGTGCCAGCAGCCAACGAGGGAACACTGAAGCTTTCTTT
CDR3aa: CASSQRGNTEAFF

abundance: .
d_gene: TRBD1
v_gene: TRBV5-1
j_gene: TRBJ1-1
CDR3nt: TGCGCCAGCAGCTTATTAGGACAGGGTGAACTCTCTGAAGCTTTCTTT
CDR3aa: CASSLLGQGELSEAFF

abundance: .
d_gene: .
v_gene: TRBV10-3
j_gene: TRBJ1-5
CDR3nt: TGTGCCATCAAACAGGCTAGCAATCAGCCCCAGCATTTT
CDR3aa: CAIKQASNQPQHF

abundance: .
d_gene: .
v_gene: TRBV28
j_gene: TRBJ2-3
CDR3nt: TGTGCCAGCGGGAGCACCGGCCGCCGGGGCACAGATACGCAGTATTTT
CDR3aa: CASGSTGRRGTDTQYF

abundance: once
d_gene: .
v_gene: TRBV6-1
j_gene: TRBJ1-2
CDR3nt: TGTGCCAGCAGTGAAGCCCGGGTTCTTGATCGCTACACCTTC
CDR3aa: CASSEARVLDRYTF

abundance: .
d_gene: TRBD1
v_gene: TRBV15
j_gene: TRBJ2-2
CDR3nt: TGTGCCACCAGCCCCCGGACAGGGGTAGGACCCGGGGAGCTGTTTTTT
CDR3aa: CATSPRTGVGPGELFF

abundance: .
d_gene: TRBD1
v_gene: TRBV10-3
j_gene: TRBJ1-6
CDR3nt: TGTGCCATCAGTGAGTCCAGGACAGGGGAATATTCACCCCTCCACTTT
CDR3aa: CAISESRTGEYSPLHF

abundance: .
d_gene: TRBD2
v_gene: TRBV24-1
j_gene: TRBJ2-1
CDR3nt: TGTGCCACGACTAGCGGGGGGAGTGAGCAGTTCTTC
CDR3aa: CATTSGGSEQFF

abundance: .
d_gene: .
v_gene: TRBV11-2
j_gene: TRBJ2-7
CDR3nt: TGTGCCAGCAGCGGTGGACAGTCCTACGAGCAGTACTTC
CDR3aa: CASSGGQSYEQYF

abundance: .
d_gene: .
v_gene: TRBV9
j_gene: TRBJ2-2
CDR3nt: TGTGCCAGCAGCCTCGGAGGCGGCACCGGGGAGCTGTTTTTT
CDR3aa: CASSLGGGTGELFF

abundance: .
d_gene: TRBD1
v_gene: TRBV19
j_gene: TRBJ1-2
CDR3nt: TGTGCCAGTAGTATTATCCCAGGGGGCGCGGATGGCTACACCTTC
CDR3aa: CASSIIPGGADGYTF

abundance: .
d_gene: TRBD1
v_gene: TRBV28
j_gene: TRBJ1-5
CDR3nt: TGTGCCAGCACTTGGACAGGGACTAATCAGCCCCAGCATTTT
CDR3aa: CASTWTGTNQPQHF

abundance: .
d_gene: .
v_gene: TRBV5-6
j_gene: TRBJ2-7
CDR3nt: TGTGCCAGCAGCTTGGAGGAGACAGGCTACGAGCAGTACTTC
CDR3aa: CASSLEETGYEQYF

abundance: .
d_gene: .
v_gene: TRBV6-5
j_gene: TRBJ1-1
CDR3nt: TGTGCCAGCAGTTACTCTTTTAAGAACACTGAAGCTTTCTTT
CDR3aa: CASSYSFKNTEAFF

abundance: .
d_gene: TRBD1
v_gene: TRBV28
j_gene: TRBJ1-2
CDR3nt: TGTGCCAGCAGTCAGGACAGGGGACTTGGCTACACCTTC
CDR3aa: CASSQDRGLGYTF

abundance: .
d_gene: .
v_gene: TRBV9
j_gene: TRBJ2-1
CDR3nt: TGTGCCAGCAGCGCCCGGGATAGCTCCTACAATGAGCAGTTCTTC
CDR3aa: CASSARDSSYNEQFF

abundance: .
d_gene: TRBD2
v_gene: TRBV6-2/TRBV6-3
j_gene: TRBJ2-2
CDR3nt: TGTGCCAGCAGTCGCCGGGGAGCGGGAGAGGGGAGCCCCGGGGAGCTGTTTTTT
CDR3aa: CASSRRGAGEGSPGELFF

abundance: .
d_gene: .
v_gene: TRBV15
j_gene: TRBJ1-1
CDR3nt: TGTGCCACCAGCAGAGTAAGAGGCGTGGGTTTGAACACTGAAGCTTTCTTT
CDR3aa: CATSRVRGVGLNTEAFF

abundance: few
d_gene: .
v_gene: TRBV10-3
j_gene: TRBJ2-2
CDR3nt: TGTGCCATCAGTGGGACCAGCGGTGGGGAGCTGTTTTTT
CDR3aa: CAISGTSGGELFF

abundance: .
d_gene: .
v_gene: TRBV11-1
j_gene: TRBJ1-1
CDR3nt: TGTGCCAGCAGGCGGGGGGAGAACACTGAAGCTTTCTTT
CDR3aa: CASRRGENTEAFF

abundance: .
d_gene: TRBD2
v_gene: TRBV7-6
j_gene: TRBJ2-1
CDR3nt: TGTGCCAGCAGCCCAACTAGCGGGGGTTTACCCTCGCACAATGAGCAGTTCTTC
CDR3aa: CASSPTSGGLPSHNEQFF

abundance: .
d_gene: TRBD2
v_gene: TRBV5-4
j_gene: TRBJ2-1
CDR3nt: TGTGCCAGCTCCTCCCGGGGCGCTAGCGGAAACAATGAGCAGTTCTTC
CDR3aa: CASSSRGASGNNEQFF

abundance: .
d_gene: TRBD1
v_gene: TRBV10-3
j_gene: TRBJ1-5
CDR3nt: TGTGCCATCAGTGCGGCAGGGGGCTTTCAGCCCCAGCATTTT
CDR3aa: CAISAAGGFQPQHF